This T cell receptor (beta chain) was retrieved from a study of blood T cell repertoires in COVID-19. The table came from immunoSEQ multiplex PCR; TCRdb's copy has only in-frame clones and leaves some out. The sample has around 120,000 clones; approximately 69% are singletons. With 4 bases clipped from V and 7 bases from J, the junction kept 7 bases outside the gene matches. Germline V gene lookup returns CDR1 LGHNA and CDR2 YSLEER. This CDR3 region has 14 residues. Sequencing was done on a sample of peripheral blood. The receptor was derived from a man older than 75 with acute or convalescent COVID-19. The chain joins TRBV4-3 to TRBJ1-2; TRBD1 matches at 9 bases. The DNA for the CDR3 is TGCGCCAGCAGCCCGGACAGGGGATCGCTTGGCTACACCTTC. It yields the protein CASSPDRGSLGYTF.